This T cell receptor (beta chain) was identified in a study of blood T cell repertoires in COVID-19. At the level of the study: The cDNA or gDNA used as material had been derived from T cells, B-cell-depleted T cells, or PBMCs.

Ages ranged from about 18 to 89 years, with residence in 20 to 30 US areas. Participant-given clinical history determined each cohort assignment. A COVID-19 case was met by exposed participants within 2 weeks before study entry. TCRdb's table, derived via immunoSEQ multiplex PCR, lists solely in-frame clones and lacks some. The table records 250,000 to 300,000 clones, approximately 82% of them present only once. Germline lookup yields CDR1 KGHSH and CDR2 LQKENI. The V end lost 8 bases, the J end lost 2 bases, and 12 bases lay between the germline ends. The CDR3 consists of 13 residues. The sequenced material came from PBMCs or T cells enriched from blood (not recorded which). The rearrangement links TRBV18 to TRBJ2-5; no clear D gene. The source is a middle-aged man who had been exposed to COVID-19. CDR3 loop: CASHLGSQETQYF. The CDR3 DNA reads TGTGCCAGCCACCTGGGCAGTCAAGAGACCCAGTACTTC.